The clone carrying this T cell receptor (beta chain) was counted a few times. The antigen is undetermined. The CDR3 runs 14 residues. CDR1 MNHEY and CDR2 SVGEGT come from the germline V gene. The V end lost 6 bases, the J end lost 2 bases, and 12 bases lay between the germline ends. Sample time point: blood at routine non-recurrence follow-up after resection. Whole RNA was taken from tumor, nontumor lung or frozen PBMC; it was then sequenced unsorted. The sample originates from a study of spatial heterogeneity in lung cancer. Study overall: Any follow-up PBMC samples that were available went on to be sequenced, and the median time to follow-up was roughly two years after resection. Study-level points and caveats: Follow-up blood showed ubiquitous expanded tumor TCRs less than blood at resection did.

TCRdb itself ran the 5' RACE reads through MiXCR, one entry per CDR3 protein. The table lists about 52,000 distinct CDR3 sequences, around 7.7% of them singletons, with approximately 40% in the top ten. The chain combines TRBV6-2 or TRBV6-3 with TRBJ2-3, with a tentative D call TRBD2 (5 bases). The TCR was taken from a female donor with early-stage non-small cell lung cancer. Material: PBMCs, obtained at follow-up. The CDR3 region has the DNA TGTGCCAGCAGGGATGAGCGGTCCACAGATACGCAGTATTTT. Translating it yields CASRDERSTDTQYF.